This is a list of T cell receptor beta chains from one sample in a study of blood T cell repertoires in COVID-19. Produced via immunoSEQ multiplex PCR; TCRdb's table is partial and in-frame only. Of 200,000 to 250,000 clones listed, about four fifths are singletons. Input material: PBMCs or T cells enriched from blood (not recorded which). These receptors were taken from a woman aged 40 to 49 who had recovered from COVID-19. Each CDR3 is given with its conserved first and last residue. A D gene is named only where the DNA matches it firmly. Clone size appears in some rows only: once, few, many, or a class for an expanded clone.

J | V | D | size | CDR3 | DNA
TRBJ2-7 | TRBV5-1 | TRBD2 | once | CASSLAGGSSYEQYF | TGCGCCAGCTCACTAGCGGGAGGGAGCTCCTACGAGCAGTACTTC
TRBJ2-7 | TRBV28 | NA | NA | CASRRTPSYEQYF | TGTGCCAGCCGTAGGACACCCTCCTACGAGCAGTACTTC
TRBJ1-1 | TRBV25-1 | TRBD1 | NA | CASRGTGGFTEAFF | TGTGCCAGCAGGGGGACAGGGGGATTCACTGAAGCTTTCTTT
TRBJ2-1 | TRBV27 | TRBD2 | NA | CASSLATSGRNEQFF | TGTGCCAGCAGTTTAGCGACTAGCGGCCGCAATGAGCAGTTCTTC
TRBJ2-1 | TRBV7-2 | TRBD2 | NA | CASSPTSGGGRDEQFF | TGTGCCAGCAGCCCCACGAGCGGCGGGGGTCGGGATGAGCAGTTCTTC
TRBJ2-1 | TRBV6-5 | NA | NA | CASRDRGNNEQFF | TGTGCCAGCAGGGACAGAGGGAACAATGAGCAGTTCTTC
TRBJ1-4 | TRBV5-1 | NA | NA | CASRYGRVGEKLFF | TGCGCCAGCAGATACGGTCGGGTGGGTGAAAAACTGTTTTTT
TRBJ2-3 | TRBV5-4 | NA | NA | CASSLVGFRNTQYF | TGTGCCAGCAGCTTGGTCGGGTTCCGGAATACGCAGTATTTT
TRBJ1-1 | TRBV27 | TRBD1 | NA | CASSLSPGQGEAFF | TGTGCCAGCAGTTTATCACCGGGACAGGGTGAAGCTTTCTTT
TRBJ1-4 | TRBV24-1 | TRBD1 | once | CATSPGQGNEKLFF | TGTGCCACCAGCCCGGGACAGGGAAATGAAAAACTGTTTTTT
TRBJ1-1 | TRBV2 | NA | NA | CASSKGGGTEAFF | TGTGCCAGCAGTAAGGGAGGGGGAACTGAAGCTTTCTTT
TRBJ2-2 | TRBV4-1 | NA | NA | CASSQATQGPAKGTGELFF | TGCGCCAGCAGCCAAGCTACGCAGGGGCCGGCCAAGGGTACCGGGGAGCTGTTTTTT
TRBJ1-5 | TRBV6-5 | TRBD1 | few | CASSLQGSSNQPQHF | TGTGCCAGCAGCCTACAGGGGTCTAGCAATCAGCCCCAGCATTTT
TRBJ2-1 | TRBV19 | TRBD2 | NA | CASSEWREWNEQFF | TGTGCCAGTAGTGAATGGCGGGAGTGGAATGAGCAGTTCTTC
TRBJ1-1 | TRBV12-3/TRBV12-4 | NA | NA | CASNSGRNTEAFF | TGTGCCAGCAACTCAGGGCGTAACACTGAAGCTTTCTTT
TRBJ2-3 | TRBV2 | NA | few | CASSNLGTPSTDTQYF | TGTGCCAGCAGTAACCTCGGGACACCTAGCACAGATACGCAGTATTTT
TRBJ1-4 | TRBV2 | TRBD1 | NA | CASSDADRGNEKLFF | TGTGCCAGCAGTGACGCCGACAGGGGGAATGAAAAACTGTTTTTT
TRBJ1-4 | TRBV29-1 | NA | NA | CSARGGANEKLFF | TGCAGCGCCCGAGGAGGGGCTAATGAAAAACTGTTTTTT
TRBJ1-2 | TRBV28 | TRBD1 | once | CASSLRTGTNYGYTF | TGTGCCAGCAGCCTTAGGACAGGGACTAACTATGGCTACACCTTC
TRBJ2-5 | TRBV7-2 | TRBD2 | NA | CASSLAESWRGGRETQYF | TGTGCCAGCAGCTTAGCCGAATCATGGCGCGGCGGGAGGGAGACCCAGTACTTC
TRBJ1-5 | TRBV7-2 | NA | NA | CASSVQGYDQPQHF | TGTGCCAGCAGCGTACAGGGCTACGATCAGCCCCAGCATTTT
TRBJ1-2 | TRBV6-6 | NA | once | CASSRRGGEGGYTF | TGTGCCAGCAGCCGGCGCGGGGGGGAGGGAGGCTACACCTTC
TRBJ1-1 | TRBV6-5 | NA | NA | CASRDRPGRAEAFF | TGTGCCAGCAGAGACAGGCCAGGTCGGGCTGAAGCTTTCTTT
TRBJ2-1 | TRBV10-2 | NA | NA | CASRDRDGGGYNEQFF | TGCGCCAGCAGGGACAGGGATGGGGGGGGTTACAATGAGCAGTTCTTC
TRBJ2-2 | TRBV11-2 | TRBD2 | NA | CASSLESGGYTGELFF | TGTGCCAGCAGCTTAGAGTCGGGGGGGTACACCGGGGAGCTGTTTTTT
TRBJ2-3 | TRBV30 | NA | NA | CAWRPRGRTDTQYF | TGTGCCTGGAGACCCCGGGGTCGCACAGATACGCAGTATTTT
TRBJ2-1 | TRBV20-1 | NA | NA | CSASRINEQFF | TGCAGTGCTAGCAGGATAAATGAGCAGTTCTTC
TRBJ1-2 | TRBV28 | TRBD1 | NA | CAGGQGFNYGYTF | TGTGCCGGAGGACAGGGCTTTAACTATGGCTACACCTTC
TRBJ2-1 | TRBV21-1 | NA | once | CASSKEGSGVNNEQFF | TGTGCCAGCAGCAAAGAGGGTAGCGGAGTTAACAATGAGCAGTTCTTC